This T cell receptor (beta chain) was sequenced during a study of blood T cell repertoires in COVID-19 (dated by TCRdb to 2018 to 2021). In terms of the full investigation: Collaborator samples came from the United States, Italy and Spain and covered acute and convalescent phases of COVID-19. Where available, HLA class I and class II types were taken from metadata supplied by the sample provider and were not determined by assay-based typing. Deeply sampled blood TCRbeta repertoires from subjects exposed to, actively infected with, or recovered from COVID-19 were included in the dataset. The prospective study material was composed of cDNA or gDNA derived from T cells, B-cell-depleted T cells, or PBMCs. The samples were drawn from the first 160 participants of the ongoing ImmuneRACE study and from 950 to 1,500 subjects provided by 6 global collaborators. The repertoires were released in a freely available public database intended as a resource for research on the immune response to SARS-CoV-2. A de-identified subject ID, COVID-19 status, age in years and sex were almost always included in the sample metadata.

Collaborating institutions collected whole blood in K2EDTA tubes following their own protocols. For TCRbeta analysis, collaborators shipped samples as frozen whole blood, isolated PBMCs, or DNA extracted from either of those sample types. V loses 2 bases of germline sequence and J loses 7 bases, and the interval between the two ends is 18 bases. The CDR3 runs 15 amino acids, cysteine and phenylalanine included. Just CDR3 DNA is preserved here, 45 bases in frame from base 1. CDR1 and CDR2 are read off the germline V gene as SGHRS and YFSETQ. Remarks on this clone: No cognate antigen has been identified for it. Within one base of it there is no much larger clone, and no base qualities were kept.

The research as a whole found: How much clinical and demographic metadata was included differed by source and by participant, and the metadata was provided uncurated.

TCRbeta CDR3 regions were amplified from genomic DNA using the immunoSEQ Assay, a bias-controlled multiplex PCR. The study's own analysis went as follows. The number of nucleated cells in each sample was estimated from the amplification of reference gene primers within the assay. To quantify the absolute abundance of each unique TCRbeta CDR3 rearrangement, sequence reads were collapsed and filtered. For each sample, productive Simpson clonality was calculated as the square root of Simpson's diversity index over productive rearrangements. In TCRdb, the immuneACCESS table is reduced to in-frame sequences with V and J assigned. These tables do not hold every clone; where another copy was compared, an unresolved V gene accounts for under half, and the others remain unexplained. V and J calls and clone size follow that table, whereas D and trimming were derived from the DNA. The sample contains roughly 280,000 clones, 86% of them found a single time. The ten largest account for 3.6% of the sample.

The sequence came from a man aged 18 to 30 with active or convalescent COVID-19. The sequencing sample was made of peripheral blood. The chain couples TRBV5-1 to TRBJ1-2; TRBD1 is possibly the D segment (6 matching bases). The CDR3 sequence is CASSFGGGEGRGYTF. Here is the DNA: TGCGCCAGCAGCTTTGGGGGGGGCGAGGGACGTGGCTACACCTTC.